This note documents a single T cell receptor beta chain sequence. The source of the sample is a study of blood T cell repertoires in COVID-19. Looking at the study overall: Sources were T cells, B-cell-depleted T cells, or PBMCs; the material itself was cDNA or gDNA.

Under the authors' procedure: Amplification from reference gene primers served as the basis for estimated nucleated cell counts. Profiling relied on immunoSEQ multiplex PCR, and the TCRdb table lists in-frame clones only, not all of them. V and J calls plus clone size are reproduced from that table; the DNA served to infer D and trimming. Of a few hundred thousand clones in the sample, around 84% were seen once. The CDR3 is made up of 15 amino acids. The germline V gene encodes CDR1 SGHKS and CDR2 YYEKEE (reference sequence). The V segment lost 4 bases and the J segment 2 bases; nucleotides outside the gene matches: 4.

The clonotype comes from a man aged 60 to 75 with acute or convalescent COVID-19. V is TRBV5-5 and J is TRBJ1-3; TRBD1 aligns across 9 bases. Sequencing input: peripheral blood. The DNA for the CDR3 is TGTGCCAGCAGCCACACAGGGGGCGCTGGAAACACCATATATTTT. It codes for CASSHTGGAGNTIYF.